Listed below are T cell receptor beta chains from one sample, sequenced in a study of cytomegalovirus exposure and HLA in healthy donors. Data came from immunoSEQ multiplex PCR; TCRdb stores just in-frame clones and leaves some out. The sample holds about 160,000 clones; around three quarters are singletons and the top ten take 1%. The sequencing sample was made of PBMCs. The receptors here all came from a woman aged 45-65 years in good health and CMV-seropositive. Both conserved end residues are part of each CDR3. The D gene is left open where the match is weak. Some rows have no size entry. The others give once, few or many, or a class for an expanded clone.

D: NA
J: TRBJ2-6
size: NA
V: TRBV6-6
DNA: TGTGCCAGTGTCTCTTCCTCCGGGACTGGGGCCAACGTCCTGACTTTC
CDR3: CASVSSSGTGANVLTF

D: NA
J: TRBJ1-4
size: NA
V: TRBV5-1
DNA: TGCGCCAGCAGCCAGGGGAGGGGGACTAATGAAAAACTGTTTTTT
CDR3: CASSQGRGTNEKLFF

D: NA
J: TRBJ2-5
size: NA
V: TRBV20-1
DNA: TGCAGTGCTAGTACCGCGAGCCAGTACTTC
CDR3: CSASTASQYF

D: NA
J: TRBJ2-1
size: NA
V: TRBV14
DNA: TGTGCCAGCAGCCAGGGTCACGGGAACAATGAGCAGTTCTTC
CDR3: CASSQGHGNNEQFF

D: TRBD2
J: TRBJ2-7
size: NA
V: TRBV27
DNA: TGTGCCAGCAGTTTAGGGGGGGGGACTAGCGCCCACGAGCAGTACTTC
CDR3: CASSLGGGTSAHEQYF

D: NA
J: TRBJ2-7
size: NA
V: TRBV5-1
DNA: TGCGCCAGCAGCTTAGGCGGGACCTACGAGCAGTACTTC
CDR3: CASSLGGTYEQYF

D: NA
J: TRBJ2-1
size: NA
V: TRBV5-4
DNA: TGTGCCAGCAGCTTGTTTCGACAGGGAGGCAATGAGCAGTTCTTC
CDR3: CASSLFRQGGNEQFF

D: TRBD2
J: TRBJ2-1
size: NA
V: TRBV11-3
DNA: TGTGCCAGCAGCTTCCATTCTAGCGGTAGAAACAATGAGCAGTTCTTC
CDR3: CASSFHSSGRNNEQFF

D: NA
J: TRBJ1-2
size: NA
V: TRBV6-1
DNA: TGTGCCAGCAGTGAAGGCAGGCAGGCCTATGGCTACACCTTC
CDR3: CASSEGRQAYGYTF

D: NA
J: TRBJ2-2
size: NA
V: TRBV13
DNA: TGTGCCAGCAGCTCTTCACAGGGAGTGAGACTCGCCGGGGAGCTGTTTTTT
CDR3: CASSSSQGVRLAGELFF

D: NA
J: TRBJ1-1
size: once
V: TRBV10-3
DNA: TGTGCCATCTCGTCAGGCTCGACGCGCACCAACACTGAAGCTTTCTTT
CDR3: CAISSGSTRTNTEAFF

D: NA
J: TRBJ2-7
size: NA
V: TRBV28
DNA: TGTGCCAGCAGTTCCCGGAGCTTCACAGGGTCCTACGAGCAGTACTTC
CDR3: CASSSRSFTGSYEQYF

D: NA
J: TRBJ1-1
size: NA
V: TRBV7-2
DNA: TGTGCCAGCAGCCTCCAAGGCGGCTGGAACACTGAAGCTTTCTTT
CDR3: CASSLQGGWNTEAFF

D: TRBD2
J: TRBJ2-3
size: NA
V: TRBV6-5
DNA: TGTGCCAGCAGTTATAAATTAGCGGGGGCAGATACGCAGTATTTT
CDR3: CASSYKLAGADTQYF

D: NA
J: TRBJ2-3
size: NA
V: TRBV28
DNA: TGTGCCAGCAGTTTTCCGGGACACCTAACTAGCACAGATACGCAGTATTTT
CDR3: CASSFPGHLTSTDTQYF

D: NA
J: TRBJ2-1
size: NA
V: TRBV4-2
DNA: TGTGCCAGCAGCCAACCGGGTGACTCCTACAATGAGCAGTTCTTC
CDR3: CASSQPGDSYNEQFF

D: NA
J: TRBJ2-7
size: NA
V: TRBV2
DNA: TGTGCCAGCAAACAGGCCCCCTACGAGCAGTACTTC
CDR3: CASKQAPYEQYF

D: NA
J: TRBJ2-1
size: NA
V: TRBV6-5
DNA: TGTGCCAGCAGTTACTGGGGGCAAAACAATGAGCAGTTCTTC
CDR3: CASSYWGQNNEQFF

D: NA
J: TRBJ1-2
size: few
V: TRBV12-5
DNA: TGTGCTAGTGGTCCCCTCCGAGGGGGCTACACCTTC
CDR3: CASGPLRGGYTF

D: TRBD2
J: TRBJ2-1
size: NA
V: TRBV28
DNA: TGTGCCAGCGCTGGAGGAGGGGGTAGCGGGAGAGGGCAGTTCTTC
CDR3: CASAGGGGSGRGQFF

D: NA
J: TRBJ1-1
size: NA
V: TRBV7-3
DNA: TGTGCCAGCAGCTTAACCAGGGAGGACTTGAACACTGAAGCTTTCTTT
CDR3: CASSLTREDLNTEAFF

D: TRBD1
J: TRBJ2-1
size: NA
V: TRBV6-4
DNA: TGTGCCAGCAGTGACAAGGGACAGGGGATTAACGAGCAGTTCTTC
CDR3: CASSDKGQGINEQFF

D: NA
J: TRBJ1-6
size: NA
V: TRBV7-9
DNA: TGTTCCAGCAGCTCACAGGATTCACCCCTCCACTTT
CDR3: CSSSSQDSPLHF

D: TRBD2
J: TRBJ2-7
size: NA
V: TRBV5-4
DNA: TGTGCCAGCAGCTTAGGTAGCGGGAGGGCGGGGGAGCAGTACTTC
CDR3: CASSLGSGRAGEQYF

D: TRBD1
J: TRBJ1-1
size: NA
V: TRBV5-4
DNA: TGTGCCAGCAGCTGGTCGACAGGGAGCACTGAAGCTTTCTTT
CDR3: CASSWSTGSTEAFF

D: TRBD2
J: TRBJ2-5
size: NA
V: TRBV5-1
DNA: TGCGCCAGCAGCTTGGCGGGGGGGGCCGTAGAGACCCAGTACTTC
CDR3: CASSLAGGAVETQYF

D: NA
J: TRBJ2-1
size: NA
V: TRBV9
DNA: TGTGCCAGCAGCCTCTTGGGGGCTCACAATGAGCAGTTCTTC
CDR3: CASSLLGAHNEQFF

D: TRBD2
J: TRBJ2-5
size: once
V: TRBV19
DNA: TGTGCCAGTAGTATAGTGCTAGCGGGGCAAGAGACCCAGTACTTC
CDR3: CASSIVLAGQETQYF

D: TRBD2
J: TRBJ2-7
size: NA
V: TRBV27
DNA: TGTGCCAGCAGTCTGACTAGCCGAAGGGACGAGCAGTACTTC
CDR3: CASSLTSRRDEQYF

D: NA
J: TRBJ2-7
size: NA
V: TRBV4-3
DNA: TGCGCCAGCAGCCGGTGGGAGAGGCCCTACGAGCAGTACTTC
CDR3: CASSRWERPYEQYF

D: NA
J: TRBJ1-4
size: few
V: TRBV29-1
DNA: TGCAGCGCCTTTGCAACTAATGAAAAACTGTTTTTT
CDR3: CSAFATNEKLFF

D: NA
J: TRBJ2-7
size: once
V: TRBV6-5
DNA: TGTGCCAGCACTTCGGTACGGGAGTCTCCCTACGAGCAGTACTTC
CDR3: CASTSVRESPYEQYF